What follows are 2 T cell receptor beta chains derived from one specimen sequenced in a study of beta chain features in type 1 diabetes. Whole-study findings and limits: Shortening of TCRB CDR3s, moderate but significant, appeared in all four CD4+ subsets of Type 1 diabetes patients.

Their recognized antigens are unknown. As every portion of the isolated RNA was reverse transcribed, the sequencing read expressed TCRB transcripts. Profiling relied on immunoSEQ multiplex PCR, and the TCRdb table lists in-frame clones only, not all of them. The sample has around 250,000 clones, more than 11% seen once. Source material: naive CD4+ T cells from blood. These TCRs come from a man aged 25-40 years with type 1 diabetes.

This clone was picked up a small number of times. This chain links TRBV4-1 with TRBJ2-2; 7 bases match TRBD2. The germline V gene has CDR1 MGHRA and CDR2 YSYEKL. V shed 4 bases and J 2 bases; nucleotides not matched to a gene: 4. This CDR3 spans 15 amino acids. The DNA of the CDR3 is TGCGCCAGCAGCCGGGAGGGGACTAACACCGGGGAGCTGTTTTTT. Amino acid sequence: CASSREGTNTGELFF.

This chain links TRBV18 with TRBJ1-1; 7 nucleotides agree with TRBD1. The germline V gene has CDR1 KGHSH and CDR2 LQKENI. The junction had 9 bases not matched to a gene; V was cut back by 5 bases and J by 0 bases. This CDR3 contains 16 residues. The CDR3 DNA reads TGTGCCAGCTCAGCGGGACAGCTCAACTTGAACACTGAAGCTTTCTTT. Translating gives CASSAGQLNLNTEAFF.